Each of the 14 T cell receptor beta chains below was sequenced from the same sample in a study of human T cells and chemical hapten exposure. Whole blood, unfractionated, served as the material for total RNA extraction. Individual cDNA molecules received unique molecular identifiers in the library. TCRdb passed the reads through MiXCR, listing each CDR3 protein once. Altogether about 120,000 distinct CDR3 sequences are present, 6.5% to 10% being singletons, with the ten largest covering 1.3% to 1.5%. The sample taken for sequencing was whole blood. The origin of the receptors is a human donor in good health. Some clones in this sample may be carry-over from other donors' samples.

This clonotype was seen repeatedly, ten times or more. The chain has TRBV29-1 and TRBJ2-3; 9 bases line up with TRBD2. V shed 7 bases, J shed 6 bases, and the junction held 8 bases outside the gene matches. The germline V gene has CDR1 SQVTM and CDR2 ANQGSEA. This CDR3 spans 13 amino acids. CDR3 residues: CSASAGGPDTQYF. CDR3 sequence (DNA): TGCAGCGCGTCCGCGGGAGGGCCCGATACGCAGTATTTT.

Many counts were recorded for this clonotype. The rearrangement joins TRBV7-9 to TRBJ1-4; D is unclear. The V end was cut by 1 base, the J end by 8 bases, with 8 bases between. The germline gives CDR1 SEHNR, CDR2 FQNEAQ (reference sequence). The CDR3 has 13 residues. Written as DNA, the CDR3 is TGTGCCAGCAGCTTAGGATTGGGGGAAAAACTGTTTTTT. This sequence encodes CASSLGLGEKLFF.

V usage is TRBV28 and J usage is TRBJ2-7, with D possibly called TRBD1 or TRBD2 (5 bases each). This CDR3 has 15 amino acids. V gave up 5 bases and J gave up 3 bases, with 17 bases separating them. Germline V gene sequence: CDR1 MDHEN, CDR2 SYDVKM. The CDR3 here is CASSHGASRLYEQYF. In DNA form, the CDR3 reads TGTGCCAGCAGTCACGGGGCCAGCCGCCTCTACGAGCAGTACTTC.

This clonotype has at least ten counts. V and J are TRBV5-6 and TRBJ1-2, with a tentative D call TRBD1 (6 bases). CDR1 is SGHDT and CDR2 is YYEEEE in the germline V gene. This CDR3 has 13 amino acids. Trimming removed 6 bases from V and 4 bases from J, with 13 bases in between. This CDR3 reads CASIQGSRYGYTF. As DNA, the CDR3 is TGTGCCAGCATTCAGGGGTCTCGCTATGGCTACACCTTC.

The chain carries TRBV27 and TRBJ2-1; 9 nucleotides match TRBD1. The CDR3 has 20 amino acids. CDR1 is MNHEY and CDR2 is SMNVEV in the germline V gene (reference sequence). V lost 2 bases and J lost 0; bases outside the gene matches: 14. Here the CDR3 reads CASSLIPNRGRRDSYNEQFF. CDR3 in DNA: TGTGCCAGCAGTTTAATTCCCAACAGGGGGCGAAGAGACTCCTACAATGAGCAGTTCTTC.

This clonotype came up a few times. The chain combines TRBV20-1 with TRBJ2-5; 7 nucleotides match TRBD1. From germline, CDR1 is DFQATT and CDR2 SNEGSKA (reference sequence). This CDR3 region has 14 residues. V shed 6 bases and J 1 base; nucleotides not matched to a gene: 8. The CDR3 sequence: CSAGRGQAQETQYF. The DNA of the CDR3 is TGCAGTGCGGGAAGAGGACAGGCCCAAGAGACCCAGTACTTC.

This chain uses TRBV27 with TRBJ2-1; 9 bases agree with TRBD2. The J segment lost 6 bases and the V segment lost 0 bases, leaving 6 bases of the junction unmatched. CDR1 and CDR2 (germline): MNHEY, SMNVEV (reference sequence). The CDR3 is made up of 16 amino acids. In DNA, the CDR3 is TGTGCCAGCAGTTTATCGCGCGGGGGGGCCGCCAATGAGCAGTTCTTC. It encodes CASSLSRGGAANEQFF.

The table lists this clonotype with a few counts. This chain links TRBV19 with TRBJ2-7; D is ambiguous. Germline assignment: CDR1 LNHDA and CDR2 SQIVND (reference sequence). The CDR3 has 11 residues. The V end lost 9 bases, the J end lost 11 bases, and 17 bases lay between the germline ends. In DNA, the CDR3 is TGTGCCAGCAGGACCGGGCGCATCGAGTACTTC. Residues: CASRTGRIEYF.

CDR3 region: CASSPDGRYYEQYF. For the CDR3, the DNA is TGTGCCAGCAGCCCAGACGGTAGATACTACGAGCAGTACTTC. This chain links TRBV7-9 with TRBJ2-7; D call uncertain. CDR1 is SEHNR and CDR2 is FQNEAQ in the germline V gene (reference sequence). Deletions cut 5 bases from V and 3 bases from J, with 14 bases between. The CDR3 runs to 14 residues.

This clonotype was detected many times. CDR3 residues: CASSLAPSGTGGNQPQHF. CDR3 bases: TGCGCCAGCAGCTTGGCCCCCTCCGGGACAGGGGGCAATCAGCCCCAGCATTTT. V gene TRBV5-1 combines with J gene TRBJ1-5, with 10 bases that match TRBD1. V trimming: 0 bases; J trimming: 2 bases; junction bases outside the gene matches: 8. This CDR3 region has 18 residues. CDR1 and CDR2 (germline): SGHRS, YFSETQ.

CDR3 bases: TGTGCCAGCAAAGAGGGAGGGACCTCTAGCAATCAGCCCCAGCATTTT. It is translated as CASKEGGTSSNQPQHF. The chain links TRBV12-3 or TRBV12-4 to TRBJ1-5; D perhaps matches TRBD1 (5 bases). This CDR3 spans 16 amino acids. Trimming removed 7 bases at V and 0 bases at J, with 16 bases between.

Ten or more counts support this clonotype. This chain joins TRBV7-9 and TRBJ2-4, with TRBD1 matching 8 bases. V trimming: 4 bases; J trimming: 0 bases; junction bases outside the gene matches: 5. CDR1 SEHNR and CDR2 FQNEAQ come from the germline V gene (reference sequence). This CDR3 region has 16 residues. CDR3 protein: CASSSRQGPAKNIQYF. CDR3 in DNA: TGTGCCAGCAGCTCTCGACAGGGGCCAGCCAAAAACATTCAGTACTTC.

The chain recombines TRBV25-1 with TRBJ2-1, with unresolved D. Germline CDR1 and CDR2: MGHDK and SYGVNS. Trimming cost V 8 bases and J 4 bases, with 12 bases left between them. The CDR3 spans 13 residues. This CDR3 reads CASVRLTYNEQFF. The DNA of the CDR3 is TGTGCCAGCGTCCGACTGACGTACAATGAGCAGTTCTTC.

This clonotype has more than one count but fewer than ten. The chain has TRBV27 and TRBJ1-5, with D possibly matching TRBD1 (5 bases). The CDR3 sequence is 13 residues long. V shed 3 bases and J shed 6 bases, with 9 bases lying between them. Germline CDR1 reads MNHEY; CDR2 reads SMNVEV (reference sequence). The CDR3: CASSFSGTQPQHF. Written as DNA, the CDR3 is TGTGCCAGCAGTTTCAGTGGGACTCAGCCCCAGCATTTT.